Below, 8 T cell receptor beta chains from the same sample are listed, as sequenced in a study of regulatory T cells in long-lasting Graves disease. Time point reported: persistent/refractory GD, antithyroid drugs over 5 years with positive TRAb. PBMCs were the source of the RNA used for TCR sequencing. The authors built TCR beta libraries using iRepertoire HTBI primers and Arm-PCR of CDR3 regions. TCRdb reprocessed the multiplex PCR reads via MiXCR and lists one record per CDR3 protein. The table lists about 660,000 distinct CDR3 sequences, about 30% of them singletons. The source material was peripheral blood mononuclear cells (PBMCs), sampled when the disease was refractory, from a patient treated with antithyroid drugs. Receptors originate from a female donor with Graves disease.

V is TRBV2 and J is TRBJ2-1; D might be TRBD1 or TRBD2, each matching 5 bases. The CDR3 is 12 residues long. Germline CDR1 SNHLY, CDR2 FYNNEI. V lost 5 bases to trimming and J lost 7 bases, with 9 bases between them. CDR3 DNA sequence: TGTGCCAGCAGTCACTGGGGGAATGAGCAGTTCTTC. This encodes CASSHWGNEQFF.

This clonotype turned up a few times. The rearrangement links TRBV30 to TRBJ1-6; D possibly corresponds to TRBD1 (6 bases). The CDR3 loop spans 13 amino acids. Looked up from germline, CDR1 is GTSNPN and CDR2 is SVGIG (reference sequence). V shed 2 bases and J shed 4 bases, with 6 bases lying between them. CDR3 protein: CAWSTGYNSPLHF. The CDR3 nucleotides are TGTGCCTGGAGTACAGGGTATAATTCACCCCTCCACTTT.

This clonotype occurred many times. The chain carries TRBV28 and TRBJ1-2; D is possibly TRBD1 (5 bases). The CDR3 is 17 residues long. Germline CDR1 reads MDHEN; CDR2 reads SYDVKM. Trimming shortened V by 2 bases and J by 4 bases, and 20 bases separated the two germline ends. CDR3 DNA sequence: TGTGCCAGCAGTTTACCGGGGGGACTAGTCCTAGGCTATGGCTACACCTTC. Translation: CASSLPGGLVLGYGYTF.

This clonotype showed up just a few times. This chain connects TRBV7-8 to TRBJ1-5, with TRBD1 matching over 9 bases. The CDR3 extends over 18 amino acids. Germline values: CDR1 SGHVS, CDR2 FQNEAQ. Trimming removed 2 bases from V and 2 bases from J; junction bases left unmatched: 10. The DNA for the CDR3 is TGTGCCAGCAGCTTACGGGGACAGGGTTCTCCGCGCAATCAGCCCCAGCATTTT. It yields the protein CASSLRGQGSPRNQPQHF.

The chain links TRBV20-1 to TRBJ1-1; TRBD1 matches at 10 bases. This CDR3 comprises 15 residues. V gave up 6 bases and J gave up 4 bases; unmatched junction bases: 11. CDR1 and CDR2 (germline): DFQATT, SNEGSKA (reference sequence). DNA of the CDR3: TGCAGTGCCTCCCGCCCTTGGACAGGGGGCACTGAAGCTTTCTTT. Its protein product is CSASRPWTGGTEAFF.

This clonotype was counted only a few times. V and J are TRBV6-1 and TRBJ1-3; no clear D. V dropped 6 bases and J dropped 0 bases, with 6 bases sitting between them. The CDR3 covers 13 residues. The germline gives CDR1 MNHNS, CDR2 SASEGT. Here the CDR3 reads CASRHSSGNTIYF. CDR3 nucleotides: TGTGCCAGCAGGCACTCCTCTGGAAACACCATATATTTT.

As to this clonotype: A read error is possible here, since a much larger clone lies one base away. This rearrangement joins TRBV6-1 to TRBJ2-2; D gene unclear. Germline loops: CDR1 MNHNS, CDR2 SASEGT. CDR3 size: 14 residues. The CDR3 nucleotides read TGTGCCAGCAGTGAAAGCCGGAACACCGAGGAGCTGTTTTTT. It specifies CASSESRNTEELFF.

The chain links TRBV20-1 to TRBJ2-7; TRBD1 might be the D (5 bases). Trimming pared 6 bases from V and 2 bases from J, leaving 14 bases between. The CDR3 consists of 13 residues. The germline CDR1 and CDR2 sequences are DFQATT and SNEGSKA (reference sequence). The CDR3 loop reads CSAPGEGAYEQYF. As DNA, the CDR3 is TGCAGTGCCCCGGGCGAAGGGGCCTACGAGCAGTACTTC.